This TCR beta chain was captured by sequencing in a study of control samples from healthy donors and cancer patients. Clones were sequenced by immunoSEQ multiplex PCR, and TCRdb holds only the in-frame ones, with some missing. The sample consists of some 95,000 clones, 88% of them appearing once. Trimming stripped 8 bases from V and 7 bases from J, with 9 bases between. The CDR3 extends over 11 amino acids. This rearrangement joins TRBV12-3 or TRBV12-4 to TRBJ1-3, with a possible D match to TRBD1 (6 bases). The receptor was isolated from a man younger than 45 in good health. Material for sequencing was blood. The CDR3 nucleotides are TGTGCCAGCCTTCAGGGGAACACCATATATTTT. It translates to CASLQGNTIYF.